The following is a T cell receptor (beta chain) sequence with its context. The length of the CDR3 is 15 residues. Germline trimming cut 4 bases from V and 6 bases from J; bases unmatched to any gene: 10. Per the germline V gene, CDR1 is SGDLS and CDR2 is YYNGEE. The sample is drawn from a study of blood T cell repertoires in COVID-19. Turning to the study itself: There were acute and convalescent COVID-19 samples, and they came from the United States, Italy and Spain. In each case, the material was cDNA or gDNA derived from T cells, B-cell-depleted T cells, or PBMCs.

In the study's own analysis: Estimation of nucleated cell counts relied on the amplification of reference gene primers. The method was immunoSEQ multiplex PCR; TCRdb's version includes in-frame clones alone and lacks a portion of them. V, J and clone size were drawn from that table, and D and trimming were deduced from the DNA. Of 200,000 or so clones listed, roughly 81% are singletons. V usage is TRBV9 and J usage is TRBJ1-5, with 7 bases that match TRBD1. Input material: peripheral blood. This sequence was found in a woman in her sixties or seventies with active or convalescent COVID-19. This chain's CDR3 is CASSPTDRSGQPQHF. The CDR3 DNA reads TGTGCCAGCAGCCCAACGGACAGGTCCGGTCAGCCCCAGCATTTT.